These T cell receptor beta chains were read from a single sample in a study of shared clonotypes between healthy human individuals. Clones were read by immunoSEQ multiplex PCR, and TCRdb kept only the in-frame ones, dropping some. The sample consists of 2 million to 2.5 million clones, roughly 95% of them appearing once. Sequencing was done on a sample of naive CD4+ T cells sorted from blood. All receptors come from a man aged 18 to 29 in good health. Each CDR3 is given with its conserved first and last residue. The D gene is left open where the match is weak.

D gene,V gene,J gene,CDR3 protein
TRBD2,TRBV30,TRBJ2-7,CAWTKTRTSGSSYEQYF
TRBD1,TRBV27,TRBJ1-5,CASSKAGTGLQPQHF
TRBD1,TRBV11-2,TRBJ2-7,CASSQGQGSYEQYF
-,TRBV6-4,TRBJ2-1,CASSDSASGSYNEQFF
-,TRBV5-6,TRBJ2-7,CASSLAFYEQYF
-,TRBV6-1,TRBJ1-2,CASSEAIQGLGGYTF
TRBD2,TRBV30,TRBJ2-1,CAWTRQKLAGMYNEQFF
TRBD1,TRBV9,TRBJ2-7,CASSARDSLGEQYF
-,TRBV6-1,TRBJ2-1,CASSAYNEQFF
-,TRBV5-4,TRBJ2-7,CASSSGTPPYEQYF
TRBD2,TRBV19,TRBJ2-3,CASSKGSGLAYPNTQYF
TRBD2,TRBV28,TRBJ2-7,CASSPPTGGPGEQYF